This T cell receptor (beta chain) was recovered during a study of regulatory T cells. Patients aged 2 to 39 years had fewer naive and more memory CD4+ and CD8+ T cells. This clone was picked up one time. The antigen is not known. Findings of the study overall: In CD3G-deficient patients, conventional CD4+ T cells were enriched for hydrophobic CDR3 residues at positions 6 and 7.

CDR3 length: 15 amino acids. Germline CDR1 MNHNS, CDR2 SASEGT. Trimming stripped 2 bases from V and 0 bases from J, with 11 bases between. Amplification used 52 TRBV primers and 13 TRBJ primers. Clones were read by immunoSEQ multiplex PCR, and TCRdb kept only the in-frame ones, dropping some. The sample lists more than 25,000 clones, about nine tenths occurring once. The source is a person aged 18-29 years with CD3G deficiency. The genes are TRBV6-1 and TRBJ2-7, with D tentatively TRBD2 (6 bases). The material sequenced was conventional CD4+ T cells sorted from blood. Here the CDR3 reads CASSELIGSSYEQYF. DNA for the CDR3: TGTGCCAGCAGTGAATTGATCGGGAGCTCCTACGAGCAGTACTTC.